This record covers a single T cell receptor (beta chain). The antigen is unknown. The sample is drawn from a study of graft-versus-host responses after intestinal transplantation. At the level of the study: Every recipient underwent anti-thymocyte globulin induction, then tacrolimus and steroids for roughly three years.

This CDR3 has 15 residues. The V gene lost 5 bases and the J gene lost 3 bases, with 19 bases spanning the gap. Per the germline V gene, CDR1 is SQVTM and CDR2 is ANQGSEA. Clones were read by immunoSEQ multiplex PCR, and TCRdb kept only the in-frame ones, dropping some. The sample includes about 120,000 clones, around nine tenths of them seen just once. Study findings and constraints: Early post-transplant falls in HvG clones accompanied the peak levels of circulating GvH clones.

This sequence originates from a human donor who received an intestinal transplant. The rearrangement links TRBV29-1 to TRBJ1-1; perhaps TRBD1 as D (6 bases). The source was unstimulated CD4+ T cells sorted from spleen or lymph node cells, collected before intestinal transplant. The CDR3 here is CSVWEAGAPHTEAFF. Here the CDR3 DNA reads TGCAGCGTTTGGGAGGCGGGGGCGCCTCACACTGAAGCTTTCTTT.